One sample yielded the 20 T cell receptor beta chains listed below, sequenced in a study of cytomegalovirus exposure and HLA in healthy donors (TCRdb year 2017). The library was obtained by the immunoSEQ multiplex PCR assay. For the multiplex PCR, a mixture combining 60 forward primers for TCR Vbeta segments and 13 reverse primers for TCR Jbeta segments was used. In its TCRdb copy, this immuneACCESS table keeps in-frame sequences only and misses some clones. Where compared with another copy, unresolved V genes explain less than half of these, and the others have no known cause. This sample comprises 120,000 or so clones, approximately 86% of them detected only once. Clones ranked in the top ten supply around 1.9% of the sample. The sequencing sample was made of PBMCs. These receptors were collected from a middle-aged man in good health and CMV-seronegative.

This clone was seen just once. This chain uses TRBV5-1 with TRBJ1-5; maybe TRBD1 (5 bases). Germline CDR1 and CDR2: SGHRS and YFSETQ. V lost 0 bases and J 4 bases, leaving 11 bases between the germline ends. The CDR3 spans 15 residues. The CDR3 DNA is TGCGCCAGCAGCTTGGAGGGACTTCCAAATCAGCCCCAGCATTTT. It specifies CASSLEGLPNQPQHF.

The sample holds a few counts of this clone. The chain employs TRBV15 and TRBJ1-1, with 10 bases identical to TRBD1. With 1 base clipped from V and 6 bases from J, the junction kept 5 bases outside the gene matches. This CDR3 spans 15 amino acids. Germline lookup yields CDR1 LNHNV and CDR2 YYDKDF (reference sequence). CDR3 sequence: CATSRARQGASEAFF. For the CDR3, the DNA is TGTGCCACCAGCAGAGCTAGACAGGGGGCCTCTGAAGCTTTCTTT.

The chain is built from TRBV5-1 and TRBJ2-2, with 9 nucleotides matching TRBD1. V trimming: 6 bases; J trimming: 2 bases; junction bases outside the gene matches: 5. The CDR3 has 15 amino acids. The germline gives CDR1 SGHRS, CDR2 YFSETQ. CDR3 amino acids: CASTTGQGNTGELFF. The DNA of the CDR3 is TGCGCCAGCACCACGGGACAGGGAAACACCGGGGAGCTGTTTTTT.

The chain employs TRBV30 and TRBJ1-6; 7 bases fit TRBD1. The CDR3 sequence is 13 residues long. Germline V gene data show CDR1 as GTSNPN and CDR2 as SVGIG (reference sequence). Trimming cost V 4 bases and J 8 bases; bases outside gene matches: 5. The CDR3 DNA sequence: TGTGCCTGGAACGGCAGGGGGTATTCACCCCTCCACTTT. It encodes CAWNGRGYSPLHF.

The rearrangement joins TRBV7-6 to TRBJ2-2, with 7 bases fitting TRBD2. The V gene end was trimmed by 5 bases and the J gene end by 2 bases; junction bases not matched to a gene: 11. The CDR3 has 17 residues. Germline lookup yields CDR1 SGHVS and CDR2 FNYEAQ. The CDR3 sequence is CASSPISGGTNTGELFF. CDR3 nucleotides: TGTGCCAGCAGCCCCATATCCGGGGGGACCAACACCGGGGAGCTGTTTTTT.

The chain is built from TRBV5-1 and TRBJ1-1; no firm D call. Looked up from germline, CDR1 is SGHRS and CDR2 is YFSETQ. CDR3 size: 16 residues. The V and J ends lost 0 bases and 1 base respectively, with 13 bases between them. CDR3 loop: CASSLGVGESNTEAFF. Here the CDR3 DNA reads TGCGCCAGCAGCTTGGGGGTCGGAGAATCGAACACTGAAGCTTTCTTT.

This clone was found once. The rearrangement links TRBV10-3 to TRBJ1-2; 8 bases fit TRBD1. The CDR3 covers 12 residues. Trimming took 7 bases from V and 6 from J; bases not matched to a gene: 4. The germline V gene has CDR1 ENHRY and CDR2 SYGVKD. CDR3 in DNA: TGTGCCATCACTACAGGGGGAGATGGCTACACCTTC. This sequence encodes CAITTGGDGYTF.

This chain joins TRBV5-4 and TRBJ1-1; D is perhaps TRBD1 (5 bases). The germline CDR1 and CDR2 sequences are SGHNT and YYREEE (reference sequence). Trimming took off 4 bases at V and 0 bases at J, with 10 bases between the two ends. This CDR3 is 14 amino acids long. The CDR3 loop reads CASSVTVMNTEAFF. CDR3 DNA: TGTGCCAGCAGCGTGACAGTTATGAACACTGAAGCTTTCTTT.

This clone was seen once. CDR3 sequence (DNA): TGTGCCAGCAGCGTGACAGGGGGCAATCAGCCCCAGCATTTT. It encodes CASSVTGGNQPQHF. The J gene is TRBJ1-5, the V gene TRBV5-6; TRBD1 matches at 8 bases. V gave up 4 bases and J gave up 2 bases; unmatched junction bases: 2. This CDR3 is 14 amino acids long. Germline V gives CDR1 SGHDT, CDR2 YYEEEE.

A few counts support this clone. The chain employs TRBV6-1 and TRBJ2-7, with 7 bases identical to TRBD1. Germline CDR1 MNHNS, CDR2 SASEGT. J was trimmed by 6 bases and V by 3 bases; bases with no gene match: 11. CDR3 size: 15 residues. CDR3 nucleotide sequence: TGTGCCAGCAGTGAGAGGGGGCCCCCCTTCGGCGAGCAGTACTTC. It yields the protein CASSERGPPFGEQYF.

The J gene is TRBJ1-2, the V gene TRBV6-1; TRBD1 aligns across 10 bases. This CDR3 contains 14 residues. V trimming: 6 bases; J trimming: 7 bases; junction bases outside the gene matches: 8. From germline, CDR1 is MNHNS and CDR2 SASEGT. The CDR3 sequence: CASSPGTGDRGYTF. In DNA, the CDR3 is TGTGCCAGCAGCCCGGGGACAGGGGATCGTGGCTACACCTTC.

This clone was recorded a few times. The rearrangement uses TRBV5-1 and TRBJ1-4; 8 bases map to TRBD1. The germline CDR1 and CDR2 sequences are SGHRS and YFSETQ. V shed 7 bases and J 5 bases; nucleotides not matched to a gene: 7. The CDR3 runs to 14 residues. CDR3 sequence reads: CASGPTGGNEKLFF. The CDR3 DNA follows: TGCGCCAGCGGACCTACAGGGGGAAATGAAAAACTGTTTTTT.

Regarding this clone: An end of the junction does not agree with germline; a read error may underlie this. The chain combines TRBV6-1 with TRBJ2-7, with TRBD1 matching over 8 bases. Germline V gene lookup returns CDR1 MNHNS and CDR2 SASEGT. The CDR3 totals 14 residues. CDR3 coding DNA: TGTGCCAGCAATGAGGTGGGACAGGCGTTTAAAGTATTCTTC. Its protein is CASNEVGQAFKVFF.

The rearrangement links TRBV4-2 to TRBJ2-7, with a possible D match to TRBD1 (6 bases). Germline V gives CDR1 LGHNA, CDR2 YNFKEQ. The CDR3 has 15 amino acids. V gave up 1 base and J gave up 1 base, with 11 bases separating them. The CDR3 here is CASSQGGTLSYEQYF. CDR3 sequence (DNA): TGTGCCAGCAGCCAAGGGGGGACACTTTCCTACGAGCAGTACTTC.

The chain has TRBV14 and TRBJ2-1, with 7 bases that match TRBD2. Trimming took 3 bases from V and 8 from J; bases not matched to a gene: 4. The CDR3 totals 13 residues. From germline, CDR1 is SGHDN and CDR2 FVKESK. The CDR3 sequence: CASSQVRGDEQFF. The CDR3 DNA follows: TGTGCCAGCAGCCAGGTACGGGGGGATGAGCAGTTCTTC.

The CDR3 loop reads CASRKNRESSTDTQYF. CDR3 nucleotides: TGTGCCAGCAGGAAAAACAGGGAGTCTAGCACAGATACGCAGTATTTT. The chain is built from TRBV4-2 and TRBJ2-3; D possibly corresponds to TRBD1 (6 bases). V was cut by 6 bases and J by 0 bases, with 16 bases left in between. The CDR3 consists of 16 residues. CDR1 is LGHNA and CDR2 is YNFKEQ in the germline V gene.

The chain combines TRBV27 with TRBJ2-7; D is possibly TRBD2 (6 bases). Germline CDR1 is MNHEY and CDR2 is SMNVEV (reference sequence). The CDR3 runs to 15 residues. Trimming pared 5 bases from V and 5 bases from J, leaving 19 bases between. This CDR3 reads CASSANSLARNEQYF. The CDR3 coding sequence is TGTGCCAGCAGTGCGAATTCTCTAGCGCGAAACGAGCAGTACTTC.

V usage is TRBV10-3 and J usage is TRBJ2-3; the match to TRBD2 covers 8 bases. With V trimmed by 10 bases and J by 1 base, 13 bases remained unmatched. This CDR3 has 16 amino acids. Germline values: CDR1 ENHRY, CDR2 SYGVKD. The CDR3 protein is CATSFKTSEGTDTQYF. CDR3 bases: TGTGCCACCTCATTCAAGACTAGCGAGGGCACAGATACGCAGTATTTT.

The rearrangement links TRBV6-5 to TRBJ1-5; no definite D call. There are 13 residues in the CDR3. V lost 6 bases, J lost 4 bases, and 10 bases lay in between. The germline V gene encodes CDR1 MNHEY and CDR2 SVGAGI. CDR3 sequence reads: CASSRLGNQPQHF. DNA for the CDR3: TGTGCCAGCAGCCGCCTAGGAAATCAGCCCCAGCATTTT.

J is TRBJ1-5 and V is TRBV28, with D possibly TRBD1 on 5 matching bases. Germline assignment: CDR1 MDHEN and CDR2 SYDVKM. This CDR3 is built from 14 residues. Trimming left V 7 bases short and J 3 bases short, with 13 bases between. The CDR3 sequence: CASTKGRVNQPQHF. CDR3 nucleotides: TGTGCCAGCACGAAGGGGCGCGTCAATCAGCCCCAGCATTTT.